Below, 6 T cell receptor beta chains from the same sample are listed, as sequenced in a study of blood T cell repertoires in COVID-19. Produced via immunoSEQ multiplex PCR; TCRdb's table is partial and in-frame only. This sample has 410,000 or so clones, with roughly 89% found just once. What was sequenced was peripheral blood. The receptors were sampled from a woman aged 25 to 45 with active or convalescent COVID-19.

This rearrangement joins TRBV19 to TRBJ1-5; tentatively, D is TRBD1 (5 bases). The CDR3 is made up of 15 amino acids. The V end lost 0 bases, the J end lost 4 bases, and 10 bases lay between the germline ends. In germline, CDR1 is LNHDA, CDR2 SQIVND (reference sequence). The CDR3 here is CASSIDPGFNQPQHF. The CDR3 nucleotides read TGTGCCAGTAGTATAGACCCAGGGTTTAATCAGCCCCAGCATTTT.

The V call is TRBV3-1 (or the pseudogene TRBV3-2), the J call TRBJ1-3, with 8 bases lining up with TRBD1. This CDR3 has 17 amino acids. Germline V gene lookup returns CDR1 LGHDT and CDR2 YNNKEL (reference sequence). The V and J ends lost 2 bases and 0 bases, in that order; junction bases with no gene match: 6. The CDR3 loop reads CASSQLDRGFSGNTIYF. The DNA of the CDR3 is TGTGCCAGCAGCCAACTTGACAGGGGTTTCTCTGGAAACACCATATATTTT.

This chain connects TRBV6-5 to TRBJ1-5; 8 nucleotides line up with TRBD1. V shed 6 bases, J shed 4 bases, and the junction held 8 bases outside the gene matches. The CDR3 is made up of 15 amino acids. Germline values: CDR1 MNHEY, CDR2 SVGAGI. CDR3 nucleotides: TGTGCCAGCAGGTTAGGGGGACAGGAGAATCAGCCCCAGCATTTT. Its translation: CASRLGGQENQPQHF.

There are a few counts of this clone. Other DNA sequences in the sample encode the same CDR3. The chain is built from TRBV7-2 and TRBJ2-1; possibly TRBD2 for D (6 bases). The CDR3 contains 15 residues. Between the trimmed V and J ends, which lost 1 base and 2 bases, there was a span of 9 bases. Germline loops: CDR1 SGHTA, CDR2 FQGNSA. CDR3 loop: CASSLDGGPYNEQFF. The CDR3 coding sequence is TGTGCCAGCAGCTTAGACGGGGGTCCCTACAATGAGCAGTTCTTC. The whole variable domain, remainder taken from reference TRBV7-2 and TRBJ2-1, is GAGVSQSPSNKVTEKGKDVELRCDPISGHTALYWYRQSLGQGLEFLIYFQGNSAPDKSGLPSDRFSAERTGGSVSTLTIQRTQQEDSAVYLCASSLDGGPYNEQFFGPGTRLTVL.

The CDR3 DNA is TGTGCCAGCAGAGAGAGTAGTAGCACAGATACGCAGTATTTT. Encoded protein: CASRESSSTDTQYF. The chain recombines TRBV2 with TRBJ2-3; D unresolved. The germline V and J ends were trimmed by 6 bases and 0 bases, with 10 bases remaining between them. The CDR3 loop spans 14 amino acids. CDR1 and CDR2 from the germline V gene are SNHLY and FYNNEI.

V is TRBV6-1 and J is TRBJ2-1; TRBD2 agrees at 9 bases. From germline, CDR1 is MNHNS and CDR2 SASEGT. V was clipped by 1 base and J by 5 bases; unmatched bases: 6. This CDR3 spans 16 amino acids. In DNA form, the CDR3 reads TGTGCCAGCAGTGAAGAGGCGGGAGGGGTCCACAATGAGCAGTTCTTC. Encoded protein: CASSEEAGGVHNEQFF.